This entry concerns a single T cell receptor (beta chain). The antigen remains unidentified. The sample belongs to a study of OX40 agonist ivuxolimab in advanced cancers. Study details: The drug used for patients, ivuxolimab, was an agonistic anti-OX40 (CD134) antibody.

V lost 0 bases to trimming and J lost 4 bases, with 10 bases between them. The length of the CDR3 is 14 residues. CDR1 is SGHRS, CDR2 YFSETQ, per germline. Study-wide points: In general, CD8+ T cells held more expanded clones than CD4+ did, on average.

Data came from immunoSEQ multiplex PCR; TCRdb stores just in-frame clones and leaves some out. The sample carries over 60,000 clones, approximately 91% recorded once. The TCR comes from an adult with an advanced solid tumor such as melanoma, head and neck, liver or kidney cancer. The chain couples TRBV5-1 to TRBJ1-1; D remains ambiguous. Here the sequenced sample was CD4+ or CD8+ T cells sorted from blood, taken in a trial of the OX40 agonist ivuxolimab. As DNA, the CDR3 is TGCGCCAGCAGCTTGGATGGGGATTTCACTGAAGCTTTCTTT. Translating it yields CASSLDGDFTEAFF.